Listed below are T cell receptor beta chains from one sample, sequenced in a study of T cell responses to AZD1222 COVID-19 vaccine. Using immunoSEQ multiplex PCR, the repertoire was profiled, and TCRdb retains in-frame clones only, with some absent. The sample has about 150,000 clones, roughly 90% seen once. This sample comprised peripheral blood, obtained on day 0 of AZD1222 vaccination. These receptors were collected from an adult in good health. The CDR3 runs from the conserved cysteine through the conserved F or W. A D gene is named only where the DNA matches it firmly. Size is stated for part of the rows, as once, few or many counts, or as a class when the clone is expanded.

d_call: .; clone_size: .; v_call: TRBV6-2/TRBV6-3; j_call: TRBJ2-7; cdr3_aa: CASSPLYEQYF; cdr3_nt: TGTGCCAGCAGTCCGCTCTACGAGCAGTACTTC
d_call: TRBD1; clone_size: .; v_call: TRBV5-6; j_call: TRBJ1-5; cdr3_aa: CASSLQGDQPQHF; cdr3_nt: TGTGCCAGCAGCCTACAGGGGGATCAGCCCCAGCATTTT
d_call: TRBD1; clone_size: .; v_call: TRBV18; j_call: TRBJ1-1; cdr3_aa: CASSPDTGGTNTEAFF; cdr3_nt: TGTGCCAGCTCACCAGATACAGGGGGTACGAACACTGAAGCTTTCTTT
d_call: .; clone_size: once; v_call: TRBV9; j_call: TRBJ1-2; cdr3_aa: CASSGGTRNYGYTF; cdr3_nt: TGTGCCAGCAGCGGGGGGACACGGAACTATGGCTACACCTTC
d_call: TRBD1; clone_size: .; v_call: TRBV10-3; j_call: TRBJ2-7; cdr3_aa: CAIRRTGSAYEQYF; cdr3_nt: TGTGCCATCAGACGGACAGGATCGGCCTACGAGCAGTACTTC
d_call: .; clone_size: .; v_call: TRBV19; j_call: TRBJ1-5; cdr3_aa: CASSLDRDDQPQHF; cdr3_nt: TGTGCCAGTAGTCTGGACAGAGATGATCAGCCCCAGCATTTT
d_call: .; clone_size: .; v_call: TRBV2; j_call: TRBJ2-3; cdr3_aa: CASMVFWTDTQYF; cdr3_nt: TGTGCCAGCATGGTCTTCTGGACAGATACGCAGTATTTT
d_call: .; clone_size: .; v_call: TRBV6-1; j_call: TRBJ1-2; cdr3_aa: CASSDTLGQNYGYTF; cdr3_nt: TGTGCCAGCAGTGATACCCTTGGACAGAACTATGGCTACACCTTC
d_call: TRBD1; clone_size: .; v_call: TRBV18; j_call: TRBJ2-5; cdr3_aa: CASSGLQGAQETQYF; cdr3_nt: TGTGCCAGCTCAGGGCTACAGGGGGCCCAAGAGACCCAGTACTTC
d_call: TRBD1; clone_size: .; v_call: TRBV24-1; j_call: TRBJ1-2; cdr3_aa: CATSDPRGNGYTF; cdr3_nt: TGTGCCACCAGTGATCCCAGGGGGAATGGCTACACCTTC
d_call: .; clone_size: .; v_call: TRBV7-2; j_call: TRBJ2-1; cdr3_aa: CASSLLDSSYNEQFF; cdr3_nt: TGTGCCAGCAGCTTACTAGATAGCTCCTACAATGAGCAGTTCTTC
d_call: .; clone_size: .; v_call: TRBV10-3; j_call: TRBJ1-1; cdr3_aa: CAISEPGFEAFF; cdr3_nt: TGTGCCATCAGTGAGCCGGGATTTGAAGCTTTCTTT
d_call: TRBD1; clone_size: .; v_call: TRBV4-1; j_call: TRBJ2-7; cdr3_aa: CASSPQGNYEQYF; cdr3_nt: TGCGCCAGCAGCCCACAGGGGAACTACGAGCAGTACTTC
d_call: .; clone_size: .; v_call: TRBV4-1; j_call: TRBJ1-3; cdr3_aa: CASSGQPYSGNTIYF; cdr3_nt: TGCGCCAGCAGCGGACAACCCTACTCTGGAAACACCATATATTTT
d_call: .; clone_size: .; v_call: TRBV25-1; j_call: TRBJ2-2; cdr3_aa: CASSQPWGMNTGELFF; cdr3_nt: TGTGCCAGCAGTCAACCATGGGGGATGAACACCGGGGAGCTGTTTTTT
d_call: .; clone_size: once; v_call: TRBV4-1; j_call: TRBJ1-2; cdr3_aa: CASSRMLDFNGYTF; cdr3_nt: TGCGCCAGCAGCCGGATGTTGGACTTCAATGGCTACACCTTC
d_call: .; clone_size: once; v_call: TRBV14; j_call: TRBJ1-5; cdr3_aa: CASSVRGNQPQHF; cdr3_nt: TGTGCCAGCAGCGTCCGGGGGAATCAGCCCCAGCATTTT
d_call: .; clone_size: .; v_call: TRBV10-3; j_call: TRBJ2-7; cdr3_aa: CAISEAPGSEQYF; cdr3_nt: TGTGCCATCAGTGAGGCCCCTGGAAGCGAGCAGTACTTC
d_call: .; clone_size: .; v_call: TRBV28; j_call: TRBJ1-1; cdr3_aa: CASSSGRTEAFF; cdr3_nt: TGTGCCAGCAGCTCCGGGAGGACTGAAGCTTTCTTT
d_call: .; clone_size: .; v_call: TRBV2; j_call: TRBJ1-6; cdr3_aa: CASSQQGSFSPLHF; cdr3_nt: TGTGCCAGCAGTCAGCAGGGAAGTTTTTCACCCCTCCACTTT
d_call: TRBD1; clone_size: .; v_call: TRBV9; j_call: TRBJ2-1; cdr3_aa: CASTRQQGSYNEQFF; cdr3_nt: TGTGCCAGCACCCGTCAACAGGGGTCCTACAATGAGCAGTTCTTC
d_call: .; clone_size: .; v_call: TRBV7-2; j_call: TRBJ2-1; cdr3_aa: CASSQLELSNEQFF; cdr3_nt: TGTGCCAGCAGCCAACTTGAGCTGAGCAATGAGCAGTTCTTC
d_call: TRBD1; clone_size: .; v_call: TRBV19; j_call: TRBJ1-2; cdr3_aa: CASSGTGGANYGYTF; cdr3_nt: TGTGCCAGTAGTGGGACAGGGGGAGCTAACTATGGCTACACCTTC
d_call: .; clone_size: .; v_call: TRBV11-3; j_call: TRBJ2-3; cdr3_aa: CASSLGVRVTDTQYF; cdr3_nt: TGTGCCAGCAGCTTAGGGGTACGGGTCACAGATACGCAGTATTTT
d_call: TRBD2; clone_size: .; v_call: TRBV25-1; j_call: TRBJ2-5; cdr3_aa: CASSDRRLAGGLQETQYF; cdr3_nt: TGTGCCAGCAGTGACCGTCGGTTAGCGGGGGGCTTACAAGAGACCCAGTACTTC
d_call: TRBD1; clone_size: .; v_call: TRBV9; j_call: TRBJ1-6; cdr3_aa: CASSVVGRGQGRSPLHF; cdr3_nt: TGTGCCAGCAGCGTGGTGGGCCGGGGACAGGGCCGCTCACCCCTCCACTTT
d_call: .; clone_size: .; v_call: TRBV19; j_call: TRBJ1-2; cdr3_aa: CATSLGAPYGYTF; cdr3_nt: TGTGCCACGTCCCTGGGGGCCCCATATGGCTACACCTTC
d_call: TRBD1; clone_size: .; v_call: TRBV6-5; j_call: TRBJ1-4; cdr3_aa: CASRPRDSNEKLFF; cdr3_nt: TGTGCCAGCAGGCCCCGGGACAGTAATGAAAAACTGTTTTTT
d_call: .; clone_size: .; v_call: TRBV28; j_call: TRBJ2-7; cdr3_aa: CASRGSPYEQYF; cdr3_nt: TGTGCCAGCAGGGGCAGCCCCTACGAGCAGTACTTC
d_call: .; clone_size: .; v_call: TRBV12-3/TRBV12-4; j_call: TRBJ2-5; cdr3_aa: CASTRRDRETQYF; cdr3_nt: TGTGCCAGCACCCGCCGGGACCGGGAGACCCAGTACTTC
d_call: .; clone_size: .; v_call: TRBV7-8; j_call: TRBJ1-2; cdr3_aa: CASSPTRVGYTF; cdr3_nt: TGTGCCAGCAGCCCAACAAGGGTGGGCTACACCTTC
d_call: TRBD2; clone_size: .; v_call: TRBV7-3; j_call: TRBJ2-3; cdr3_aa: CASSPGLHTDTQYF; cdr3_nt: TGTGCCAGCAGTCCGGGACTACACACAGATACGCAGTATTTT
d_call: .; clone_size: .; v_call: TRBV7-9; j_call: TRBJ1-2; cdr3_aa: CASSLHLDGYTF; cdr3_nt: TGTGCCAGCAGCCTCCACCTAGATGGCTACACCTTC
d_call: TRBD2; clone_size: .; v_call: TRBV5-4; j_call: TRBJ2-2; cdr3_aa: CASSLGSGSTGELFF; cdr3_nt: TGTGCCAGCAGCTTGGGTAGCGGGAGCACCGGGGAGCTGTTTTTT
d_call: TRBD1; clone_size: few; v_call: TRBV18; j_call: TRBJ2-1; cdr3_aa: CASSPPMGTGFSYNEQFF; cdr3_nt: TGTGCCAGCTCACCACCTATGGGGACAGGGTTCTCCTACAATGAGCAGTTCTTC
d_call: TRBD1; clone_size: .; v_call: TRBV28; j_call: TRBJ1-2; cdr3_aa: CASTEGARTGGYTF; cdr3_nt: TGTGCCAGCACAGAGGGGGCGCGGACGGGTGGCTACACCTTC
d_call: .; clone_size: few; v_call: TRBV28; j_call: TRBJ1-3; cdr3_aa: CASTTGPGGAGNTIYF; cdr3_nt: TGTGCCAGCACCACTGGACCCGGGGGAGCTGGAAACACCATATATTTT
d_call: .; clone_size: once; v_call: TRBV9; j_call: TRBJ2-7; cdr3_aa: CASSPARLVYEQYF; cdr3_nt: TGTGCCAGCAGCCCCGCCAGGTTGGTCTACGAGCAGTACTTC
d_call: TRBD1; clone_size: .; v_call: TRBV6-5; j_call: TRBJ1-5; cdr3_aa: CASRQDRNSNQPQHF; cdr3_nt: TGTGCCAGCAGACAGGACAGGAATAGCAATCAGCCCCAGCATTTT
d_call: .; clone_size: .; v_call: TRBV6-2/TRBV6-3; j_call: TRBJ1-3; cdr3_aa: CASSYGFSGNTIYF; cdr3_nt: TGTGCCAGCAGTTACGGATTCTCTGGAAACACCATATATTTT
d_call: .; clone_size: .; v_call: TRBV30; j_call: TRBJ2-3; cdr3_aa: CAWSVLVGPYF; cdr3_nt: TGTGCCTGGAGTGTACTAGTCGGACCCTATTTT
d_call: .; clone_size: .; v_call: TRBV6-2/TRBV6-3; j_call: TRBJ1-2; cdr3_aa: CASSYDWWSYGYTF; cdr3_nt: TGTGCCAGCAGTTACGACTGGTGGTCCTATGGCTACACCTTC